This T cell receptor (beta chain) was identified in a study of T-cell reconstitution after alpha-beta-depleted transplantation in children. As it was prepared, the TCRbeta library received unique molecular identifiers. A single record per CDR3 protein comes from TCRdb applying MiXCR to the PCR reads. The data show more than 500,000 distinct CDR3 sequences, with about an eighth seen just once and 13% to 15% held by the top ten. This clonotype has a handful of counts. This CDR3 has 16 amino acids. The germline V gene encodes CDR1 LGHDT and CDR2 YNNKEL (reference sequence). The V and J ends lost 2 bases and 5 bases, in that order; junction bases with no gene match: 10.

J is TRBJ2-7 and V is TRBV3-1, with 9 bases matching TRBD1. This receptor was obtained from a female patient aged 2-9 years who had a stem cell transplant for aplastic anemia, so the T cells may come from the graft donor. The input for sequencing was PBMCs, mostly from graft donor cells, taken 180 days after TCRalphabeta/CD19-depleted stem cell transplant. The CDR3 protein is CASSQPLGQGPNEQYF. The CDR3 coding sequence is TGTGCCAGCAGCCAACCGCTGGGACAGGGCCCAAACGAGCAGTACTTC.